This T cell receptor (beta chain) was found in a study of blood T cells in healthy people across ages. Study-level points and caveats: Relative to aged donors, long-lived donors carried more naive CD4+ cells and displayed higher diversity.

There were at least 6 micrograms of total RNA extracted from every sample. V was clipped by 6 bases and J by 1 base, with 13 bases between them. The germline gives CDR1 MDHEN, CDR2 SYDVKM. The CDR3 totals 15 residues. Comments on this clonotype: Its target is unknown.

Sample-barcoded 5' priming and a J-beta primer mix drove a second PCR of about 7 to 12 cycles. Template switching added a 12-random-nucleotide identifier to every cDNA molecule. MiXCR, applied by TCRdb to the 5' RACE reads, yields one record per CDR3 protein. This table has about 780,000 distinct CDR3 sequences, 46% appearing once. The clonotype comes from an elderly man in good health. V gene TRBV28 combines with J gene TRBJ2-1; D is uncertain. Input material: blood. The CDR3 region is CASSSPAESYNEQFF. In nucleotides, the CDR3 is TGTGCCAGCAGCTCCCCAGCAGAGTCCTACAATGAGCAGTTCTTC.